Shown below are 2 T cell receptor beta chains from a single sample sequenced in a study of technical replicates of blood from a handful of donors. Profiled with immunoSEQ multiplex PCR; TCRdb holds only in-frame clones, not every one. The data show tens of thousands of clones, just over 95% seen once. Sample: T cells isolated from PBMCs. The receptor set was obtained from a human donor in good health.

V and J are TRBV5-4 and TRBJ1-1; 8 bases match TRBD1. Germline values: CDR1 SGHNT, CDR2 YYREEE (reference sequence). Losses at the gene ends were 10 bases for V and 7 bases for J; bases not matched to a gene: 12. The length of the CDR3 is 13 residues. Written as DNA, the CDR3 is TGTGCCGGGGAATTACAGGGGGGACATGAAGCTTTCTTT. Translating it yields CAGELQGGHEAFF.

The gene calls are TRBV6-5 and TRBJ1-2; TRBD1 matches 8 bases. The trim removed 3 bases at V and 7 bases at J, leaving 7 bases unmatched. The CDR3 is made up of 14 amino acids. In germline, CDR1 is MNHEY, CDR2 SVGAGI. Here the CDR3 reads CASSYNSGGGGYTF. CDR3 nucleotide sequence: TGTGCCAGCAGTTATAATTCAGGGGGCGGTGGCTACACCTTC.